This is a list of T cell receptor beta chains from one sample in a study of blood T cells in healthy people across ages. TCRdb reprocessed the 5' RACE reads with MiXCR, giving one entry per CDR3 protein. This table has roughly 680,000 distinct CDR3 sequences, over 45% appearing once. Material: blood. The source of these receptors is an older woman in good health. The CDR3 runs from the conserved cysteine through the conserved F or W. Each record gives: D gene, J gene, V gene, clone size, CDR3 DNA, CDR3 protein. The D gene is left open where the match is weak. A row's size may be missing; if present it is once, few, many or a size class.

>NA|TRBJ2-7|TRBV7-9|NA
TGTGCCAGCAGCAAAGACTTGCTAAGAGGGTACGAGCAGTACTTC
CASSKDLLRGYEQYF
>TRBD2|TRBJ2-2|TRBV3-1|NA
TGTGCCAGCAGCCAAGATGCTTTAGCGGGAGGGTCCGGCGGGGAGCTGTTTTTT
CASSQDALAGGSGGELFF
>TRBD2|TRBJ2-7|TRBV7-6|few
TGTGCCAGCAGCGTGGGTTCTAGCGGGAGTGTGTACGAGCAGTACTTC
CASSVGSSGSVYEQYF
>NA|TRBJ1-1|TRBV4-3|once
TGCGCCAGCAGCCAAGTGAGGGGCATCGTGAACACTGAAGCTTTCTTT
CASSQVRGIVNTEAFF
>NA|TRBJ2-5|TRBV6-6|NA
TGTGCCAGCAGTCTCGGGCCGAGACGGGAGACCCAGTACTTC
CASSLGPRRETQYF
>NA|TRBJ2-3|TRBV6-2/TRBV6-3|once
TGTGCCAGCAGTTCCGACAGGCCAACGGACACAGATACGCAGTATTTT
CASSSDRPTDTDTQYF
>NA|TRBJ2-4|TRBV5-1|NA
TGCGCCAGCAGCTCCTACTCAGGGGTCGGGGAAGAGCAGTACTTC
CASSSYSGVGEEQYF
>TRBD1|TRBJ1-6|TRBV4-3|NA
TGCGCCAGCAGCCGGGACAGCCACCAAGATACTAATTCACCCCTCCACTTT
CASSRDSHQDTNSPLHF
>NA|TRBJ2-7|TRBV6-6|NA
TGTGCCAGCAGTTCTAAACAGGGCCCCTACGAGCAGTACTTC
CASSSKQGPYEQYF
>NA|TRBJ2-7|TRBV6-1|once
TGCGCCAGCAGATCACAGGGAGGGGTGGAGACCCGGTACTTC
CASRSQGGVETRYF
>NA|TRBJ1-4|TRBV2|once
TGTGCCAGCAAGGAGGGGAGTTTAAAGGAAAAACTGTTTTTT
CASKEGSLKEKLFF
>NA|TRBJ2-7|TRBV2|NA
TGTGCCAGCAGTGAAAGCGCTCGGCGCCACGAGCAGTACTTC
CASSESARRHEQYF
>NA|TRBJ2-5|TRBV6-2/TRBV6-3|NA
TGTGCCAGCAGTTACAGTGTAGGAGGGACCCAGTACTTC
CASSYSVGGTQYF
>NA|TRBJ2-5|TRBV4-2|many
TGTGCCAGCAGCCAAAAGAGCCGGGGTGGAGAGACCCAGTACTTC
CASSQKSRGGETQYF
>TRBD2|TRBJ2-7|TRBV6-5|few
TGTGCCAGCAGTTTGATGGCTAGCGGGAGTTCCAGCGATGAGCAGTACTTC
CASSLMASGSSSDEQYF
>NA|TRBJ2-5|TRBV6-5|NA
TGTGCCAGCAGTTACCTTTCAGGGGTCGGAGAGACCCAGTACTTC
CASSYLSGVGETQYF
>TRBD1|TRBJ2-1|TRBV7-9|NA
TGTGCCAGCAGCCCCTGGGACAGGAAAGGTAACAATGAGCAGTTCTTC
CASSPWDRKGNNEQFF
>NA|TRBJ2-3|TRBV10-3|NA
TGTGCCATCACTAGGACATCTAGCACAGATACGCAGTATTTT
CAITRTSSTDTQYF
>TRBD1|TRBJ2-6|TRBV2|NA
TGTGCCAGCAGTGAAGGCAGGGGGCCAGGGGCCAACGTCCTGACTTTC
CASSEGRGPGANVLTF
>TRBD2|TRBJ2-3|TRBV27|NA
TGTGCCAGCAGTCCCGGCCAGGGACTAGCGGGAGGAGCGCAGTATTTT
CASSPGQGLAGGAQYF
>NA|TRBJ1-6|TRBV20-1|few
TGCAGTGCTAGCCCACTCGGTCGTAATTCACCCCTCCACTTT
CSASPLGRNSPLHF
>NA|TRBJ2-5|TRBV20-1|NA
TGCAGTCACGACGGTAAAGAGACCCAGTACTTC
CSHDGKETQYF
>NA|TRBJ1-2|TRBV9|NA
TGTGCCAGCAGCGTAGATCGGACGTATAACGGCTACACCTTC
CASSVDRTYNGYTF
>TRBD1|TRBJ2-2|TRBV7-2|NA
TGTGCCAGCAGCGACGCAGGGGGCTCCGGGGAGCTGTTTTTT
CASSDAGGSGELFF
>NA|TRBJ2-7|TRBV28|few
TGTGCCAGCAGTTTCACAGGGCTCGTCCACGAGCAGTACTTC
CASSFTGLVHEQYF
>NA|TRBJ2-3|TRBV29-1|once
TGCAGCGGCCTAAGCAGGGATACGCAGTATTTT
CSGLSRDTQYF
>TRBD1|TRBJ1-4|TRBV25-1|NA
TGTGCCAGCAGCGGGACAGTTAATGAAAAACTGTTTTTT
CASSGTVNEKLFF
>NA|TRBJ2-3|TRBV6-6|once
TGCGGGGCAGGGATGAGCACAGATACGCAGTATTTT
CGAGMSTDTQYF
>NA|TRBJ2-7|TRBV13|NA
TGTGCCAGCAGCTTACGGGGACGAGGACGCGAGCAGTACTTC
CASSLRGRGREQYF
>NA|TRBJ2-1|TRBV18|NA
TGTGCCAGCTCACCACAAGTGCTCTCAAACAATGAGCAGTTCTTC
CASSPQVLSNNEQFF
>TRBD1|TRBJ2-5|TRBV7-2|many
TGTGCCAGCAGCTTACAGGGGGTGGGAGAGACCCAGTACTTC
CASSLQGVGETQYF
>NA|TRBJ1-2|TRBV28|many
TGTGCCAGCAGTTGGCCTGGGCGAGGTAACTATGGCTACACCTTC
CASSWPGRGNYGYTF
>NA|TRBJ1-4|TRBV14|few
TGTGCCAGCAGCCTCGGGTACGAAAAACTGTTTTTT
CASSLGYEKLFF
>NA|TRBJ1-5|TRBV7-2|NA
TGTGCCAGCAGCTACCAAACGGGGGGCCAGGGCAATCAGCCCCAGCATTTT
CASSYQTGGQGNQPQHF
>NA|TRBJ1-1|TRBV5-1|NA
TGCGCCAGCAGCCAGGGACGGGGGCCAAACACTGAAGCTTTCTTT
CASSQGRGPNTEAFF
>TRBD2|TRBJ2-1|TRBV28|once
TGTGCCAGCAGTTTACCCCTGGGTAGCGGGAGTCGGGACTATTACAATGAGCAGTTCTTC
CASSLPLGSGSRDYYNEQFF
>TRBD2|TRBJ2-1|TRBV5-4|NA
TGTGCCAGCAGCTTGGGGGTCGGGTCTAGCGGGACTATCTACAATGAGCAGTTCTTC
CASSLGVGSSGTIYNEQFF
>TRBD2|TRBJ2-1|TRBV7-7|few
TGTGCTAGCAGCTTGAGGACTAGTTCTGACGAGCAGTTCTTC
CASSLRTSSDEQFF
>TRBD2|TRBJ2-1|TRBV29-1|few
TGCAGCGTCGACACTGGGACTAGCTACGATGAGCAGTTCTTC
CSVDTGTSYDEQFF
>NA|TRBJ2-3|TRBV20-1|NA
TGCAGTGCTCGTCCACAGGGAAAAATTTTTTCAGATACGCAGTATTTT
CSARPQGKIFSDTQYF
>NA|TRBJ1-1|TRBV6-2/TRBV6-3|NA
TGTGCCAGCACGGACAACCTGAACACTGAAGCTTTCTTT
CASTDNLNTEAFF
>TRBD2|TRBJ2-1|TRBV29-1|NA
TGCAGCGTTGTGGGAGGGTACAATGAGCAGTTCTTC
CSVVGGYNEQFF
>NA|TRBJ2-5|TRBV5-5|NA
TGTGCCAGCAGCTTACGACAGTACACCGCGGTGGGGGTGGAGCAGTACTTC
CASSLRQYTAVGVEQYF
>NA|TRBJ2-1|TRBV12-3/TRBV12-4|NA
TGTGCCAGCAGCAATAGCGGAACTGAGCAGTTCTTC
CASSNSGTEQFF
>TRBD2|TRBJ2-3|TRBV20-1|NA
TGCAGTGCTAGGTTACGCGGGAGTATGGGTGATACGCAGTATTTT
CSARLRGSMGDTQYF
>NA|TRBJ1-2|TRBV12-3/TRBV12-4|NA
TGTGCCAGCACCCAACGGCCGGGGCGGAATGGCTACACCTTC
CASTQRPGRNGYTF
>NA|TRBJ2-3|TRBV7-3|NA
TGTGCCAGCAGCTCGTCCCTGGGCAGGGCAGATACGCAGTATTTT
CASSSSLGRADTQYF
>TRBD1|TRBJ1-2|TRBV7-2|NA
TGTGCCAGCAGCTTGCAGGGGGCGGGGGAAGGCTACACCTTC
CASSLQGAGEGYTF
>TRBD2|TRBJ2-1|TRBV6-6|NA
TGTGCCAGCAGGGCGCTAGCGGGAGGGCCCAATGAGCAGTTCTTC
CASRALAGGPNEQFF
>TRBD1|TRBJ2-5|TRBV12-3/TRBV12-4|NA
TGTGCCAGCAACACAGGGGGAGGAGAGACCCAGTACTTC
CASNTGGGETQYF
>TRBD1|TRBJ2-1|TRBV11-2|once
TGTGCCAGCAGCTGGGGGACAGGGGAGACCTACAATGAGCAGTTCTTC
CASSWGTGETYNEQFF
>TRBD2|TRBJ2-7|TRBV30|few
TGTGCCTGGAGAGGAAGCGGGAGAGTCTACGAGCAGTACTTC
CAWRGSGRVYEQYF
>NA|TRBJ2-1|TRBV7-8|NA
TGTGCCAGCAGCTCGCCTAGTGACGAATACAATGAGCAGTTCTTC
CASSSPSDEYNEQFF
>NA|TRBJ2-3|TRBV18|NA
TGTGCCAGCTCACCACCGGCAGGAGCTAGCACAGATACGCAGTATTTT
CASSPPAGASTDTQYF
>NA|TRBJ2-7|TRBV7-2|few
TGTGCCAGCAGCAACGGCCCGGGAAACGCCTACGAGCAGTACTTC
CASSNGPGNAYEQYF
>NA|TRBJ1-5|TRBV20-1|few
TGCAGTGCTAGTAGGCTTAGCAATCAGCCCCAGCATTTT
CSASRLSNQPQHF
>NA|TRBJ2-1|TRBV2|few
TGTGCCAGCAGTTCACTTCTAGATCGAGTCCCGTTCTTC
CASSSLLDRVPFF